This entry is about one TCR beta chain. Its antigen is not identified. This entry is derived from a study of OX40 agonist ivuxolimab in advanced cancers. Generated by immunoSEQ multiplex PCR, the TCRdb table keeps only in-frame clones and is missing some. The data hold some 86,000 clones, with about 86% observed a single time. Broader study findings: With doses of 0.1 to 3.0 mg/kg, CD4+ and CD8+ blood T cells had undergone clonal expansion by week 6. Among some nonresponders, normalized T-cell clonal expansion was also low.

Autoimmune disease history or systemic immunosuppression meant exclusion. Material: CD4+ or CD8+ T cells sorted from blood, obtained in a trial of the OX40 agonist ivuxolimab. The TCR originated in an adult with an advanced solid tumor such as melanoma, head and neck, liver or kidney cancer.

CDR3 residues: CASSGFHSSYNEQFF. DNA of the CDR3: TGTGCCAGCAGTGGCTTTCATAGCTCCTACAATGAGCAGTTCTTC. The chain uses TRBV2 and TRBJ2-1; D ambiguous. Germline V lookup: CDR1 SNHLY, CDR2 FYNNEI. This CDR3 contains 15 residues. Between the trimmed V and J ends, which lost 4 bases and 0 bases, there was a span of 10 bases.